Below are 8 T cell receptor beta chains sequenced from a single sample in a study of CD8+CD57+ T cells in acquired aplastic anemia. Both TCR beta VDJ combination and CDR3 sequence profiling were carried out. Genomic DNA was the template for this profiling. A single record per CDR3 protein comes from TCRdb applying MiXCR to the reads. The data show 250,000 to 350,000 distinct CDR3 sequences, with 45% to 65% seen just once and roughly 1.2% held by the top ten. For sequencing, patients were chosen who had shown expansion of CD8+CD57+ cells by flow cytometry. Sequenced sample: sorted CD4+, CD8+, or CD8+CD57+ T cells (not recorded which) from PBMCs. These receptors all stem from a human donor with aplastic anemia.

The chain employs TRBV5-1 and TRBJ2-7, with TRBD2 identical over 8 bases. The length of the CDR3 is 14 residues. The V segment lost 4 bases and the J segment 5 bases; nucleotides outside the gene matches: 8. Germline lookup yields CDR1 SGHRS and CDR2 YFSETQ. This CDR3 is CASSVASGFNEQYF. The DNA of the CDR3 is TGCGCCAGCAGCGTCGCTAGCGGGTTCAACGAGCAGTACTTC.

This chain uses TRBV20-1 with TRBJ2-7; a weak D match, TRBD2 (5 bases). Trimming left V 3 bases short and J 2 bases short, with 17 bases between. Germline loops: CDR1 DFQATT, CDR2 SNEGSKA (reference sequence). The CDR3 covers 15 residues. The CDR3 here is CSARAPEGRAYEQYF. DNA of the CDR3: TGCAGTGCTAGGGCCCCCGAGGGCAGAGCCTACGAGCAGTACTTC.

This clonotype has ten or more counts. This rearrangement joins TRBV3-1 to TRBJ1-4; D gene unclear. Trimming took 0 bases from V and 7 from J, leaving 12 bases between them. Germline-derived CDR1 and CDR2 are LGHDT and YNNKEL (reference sequence). The CDR3 has 15 residues. As DNA, the CDR3 is TGTGCCAGCAGCCAAGATAGCGGGGAACGTGAAAAACTGTTTTTT. Its translation is CASSQDSGEREKLFF.

This clonotype has at least ten counts. This chain joins TRBV9 and TRBJ1-2; tentative D call: TRBD1 (5 bases). The V end lost 0 bases, the J end lost 7 bases, and 10 bases lay between the germline ends. CDR3 length equals 13 residues. Germline values: CDR1 SGDLS, CDR2 YYNGEE. CDR3 in amino acids: CASSVEQASGYTF. CDR3 coding DNA: TGTGCCAGCAGCGTAGAACAGGCGTCTGGCTACACCTTC.

The CDR3 DNA reads as TGTGCCAGCAGTGAACCCCGGGACGAGCAGTACTTC. Its protein product is CASSEPRDEQYF. J is TRBJ2-7 and V is TRBV2; D uncertain. Germline-derived CDR1 and CDR2 are SNHLY and FYNNEI. This CDR3 is built from 12 residues. Deletions cut 2 bases from V and 5 bases from J, with 7 bases between. The whole variable domain, remainder taken from reference TRBV2 and TRBJ2-7, is EPEVTQTPSHQVTQMGQEVILRCVPISNHLYFYWYRQILGQKVEFLVSFYNNEISEKSEIFDDQFSVERPDGSNFTLKIRSTKLEDSAMYFCASSEPRDEQYFGPGTRLTVT.

The rearrangement joins TRBV7-2 to TRBJ2-3, with TRBD2 matching over 12 bases. Germline CDR1 SGHTA, CDR2 FQGNSA. The CDR3 extends over 16 amino acids. V gave up 3 bases and J gave up 3 bases; unmatched junction bases: 4. The DNA for the CDR3 is TGTGCCAGCAGCTTGACTAGCGGGAGAGGTACAGATACGCAGTATTTT. Its protein is CASSLTSGRGTDTQYF.

In its sample, this clonotype was seen many times. V usage is TRBV2 and J usage is TRBJ1-6; D may be TRBD1 (5 bases). V was trimmed by 6 bases and J by 10 bases, leaving 13 bases between them. Germline values: CDR1 SNHLY, CDR2 FYNNEI. The CDR3 covers 13 residues. DNA for the CDR3: TGTGCCAGCAGGGAAAAGGGGATATCACCCCTCCACTTT. It is translated as CASREKGISPLHF.

The V and J genes are TRBV2 and TRBJ2-1; the match to TRBD2 covers 7 bases. Germline V gives CDR1 SNHLY, CDR2 FYNNEI. Trimming at V came to 6 bases and at J to 15 bases, leaving 8 bases not matched to a gene. CDR3 length: 11 residues. CDR3 bases: TGTGCCAGCAGCCCCGGGACTAACCCGTTCTTC. This codes for CASSPGTNPFF. Variable domain in full (rest from reference TRBV2 and TRBJ2-1): EPEVTQTPSHQVTQMGQEVILRCVPISNHLYFYWYRQILGQKVEFLVSFYNNEISEKSEIFDDQFSVERPDGSNFTLKIRSTKLEDSAMYFCASSPGTNPFFGPGTRLTVL.